The T cell receptor beta chain described here comes from a study of CD8 T cells in Susac syndrome. Random-hexamer reverse transcription was applied to roughly 0.5 to 1 ug RNA. One entry per CDR3 protein, called by TCRdb with MiXCR from the immunoSEQ multiplex PCR reads. The top ten clones hold roughly 0.15% of a sample with 150,000 to 200,000 distinct CDR3 sequences, approximately 95% of them seen once. The CD8+ and CD4+ T cells were isolated magnetically using a negative isolation approach, whereas the TEMRA cells were enriched by FACS. What was sequenced was CD8+ T cells from PBMCs. This clonotype was obtained from a human donor with Susac syndrome.

CDR3 nucleotides: TGTGCCAGCAGCCAATCTGGTGCGGGAGGTGAGCAGTTCTTC. It translates to CASSQSGAGGEQFF. V is TRBV16 and J is TRBJ2-1, with 8 bases aligning to TRBD2. Germline-derived CDR1 and CDR2 are KGHSY and FQNENV. The CDR3 loop spans 14 amino acids. After removal of 0 bases from V and 9 bases from J, the junction contained 4 bases not matched to a gene.